The clone carrying this T cell receptor beta chain was detected a few times. The V gene's germline CDR1 is MGHRA and CDR2 YSYEKL. CDR3 length: 13 residues. V shed 4 bases, J shed 9 bases, and the junction held 8 bases outside the gene matches. The protocol was immunoSEQ multiplex PCR, while the TCRdb copy is restricted to in-frame clones and leaves out a portion. The sample has roughly 160,000 clones, roughly 86% seen once; the top ten hold around 0.5%. The data are from a study of blood T cell repertoires in COVID-19. The chain links TRBV4-1 to TRBJ1-1, with 7 bases lining up with TRBD1. The sequenced material came from peripheral blood. This sequence was found in a man aged 60-69 years with COVID-19, enrolled during active disease. This CDR3 reads CASSLGTAQKAFF. CDR3 sequence (DNA): TGCGCCAGCAGCCTCGGGACAGCACAGAAAGCTTTCTTT.